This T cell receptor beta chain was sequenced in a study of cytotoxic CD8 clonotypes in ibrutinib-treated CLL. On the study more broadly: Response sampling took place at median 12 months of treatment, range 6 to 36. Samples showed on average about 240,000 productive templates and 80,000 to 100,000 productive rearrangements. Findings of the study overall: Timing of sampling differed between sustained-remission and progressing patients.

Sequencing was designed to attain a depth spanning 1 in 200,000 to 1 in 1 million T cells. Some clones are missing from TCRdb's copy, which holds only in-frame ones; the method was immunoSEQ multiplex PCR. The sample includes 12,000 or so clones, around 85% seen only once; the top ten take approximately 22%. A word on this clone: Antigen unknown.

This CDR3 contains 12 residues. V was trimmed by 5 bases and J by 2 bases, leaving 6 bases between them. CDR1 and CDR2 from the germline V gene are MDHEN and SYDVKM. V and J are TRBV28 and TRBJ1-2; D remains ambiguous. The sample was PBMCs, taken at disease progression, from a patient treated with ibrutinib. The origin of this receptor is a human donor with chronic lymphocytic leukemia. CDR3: CASSAWNYGYTF. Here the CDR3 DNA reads TGTGCCAGCAGTGCTTGGAACTATGGCTACACCTTC.